This TCR beta chain was identified during a study of blood T cell repertoires in COVID-19 (dated by TCRdb to the early 2020s). Study-wide context: Collaborator samples came from the United States, Italy and Spain and covered acute and convalescent phases of COVID-19. The prospective study material was composed of cDNA or gDNA derived from T cells, B-cell-depleted T cells, or PBMCs. The dataset comprised deeply sampled blood TCRbeta repertoires from subjects exposed to, actively infected with, or recovered from COVID-19. The repertoires were released in a freely available public database intended as a resource for research on the immune response to SARS-CoV-2. Samples were obtained from the ongoing ImmuneRACE study (first 160 participants) and from 1,200 or so subjects provided by 6 global collaborators. The sample metadata nearly always contained a de-identified subject ID, COVID-19 status, age in years and sex. Where available, HLA class I and class II types were taken from metadata supplied by the sample provider and were not determined by assay-based typing.

Of note for this clone: Its antigen is still unknown. Per-base quality was not reported, and no clone a single base away is much larger than it.

As encoded in the germline V gene, CDR1 is SNHLY while CDR2 is FYNNEI. Spanning cysteine to phenylalanine, the CDR3 consists of 15 amino acids. Only the CDR3 DNA stays, 45 bases, in frame from base 1. Clipping removes 7 bases from V and 1 base from J, with 7 as the unmatched junction base count. The collaborating institutions used their own protocols to collect whole blood in K2EDTA tubes. For TCRbeta analysis, collaborator samples were shipped as frozen whole blood, as isolated PBMCs, or as DNA extracted from either sample type. Overall results and qualifications from the work: Clinical and demographic metadata were provided uncurated, with the amount varying by source and participant.

TCRbeta CDR3 regions were amplified from genomic DNA using the immunoSEQ Assay, a bias-controlled multiplex PCR. The published analysis was carried out like this. Nucleated cell counts per sample were estimated from amplification of reference gene primers within the assay. To quantify the absolute abundance of each unique TCRbeta CDR3 rearrangement, sequence reads were collapsed and filtered. For each sample, productive Simpson clonality was calculated by taking the square root of Simpson's diversity index across productive rearrangements. Entries here come from immuneACCESS through TCRdb and include only in-frame sequences with V and J called. Some clones fail to appear in such tables; in the studies checked, an unresolved V gene covers under half of the shortfall, and the cause of the remainder is unknown. D and trimming come from the DNA, and the V and J calls and clone size come from that table. This sample comprises approximately 80,000 clones, around 80% of them detected only once. Around 9.3% of the sample comes from the top ten.

This clonotype was sampled from a man in his sixties with acute or convalescent COVID-19. The sequencing input was peripheral blood. The rearrangement joined TRBV2 to TRBJ2-7; 10 nucleotides in the junction match TRBD2. CDR3 protein: CASTLSGGASYEQYF. The sequenced DNA is TGTGCCAGCACCTTAAGCGGGGGGGCGTCCTACGAGCAGTACTTC.